A selection of T cell receptor beta chains follows, all from one sample in a study of cytotoxic CD8 clonotypes in ibrutinib-treated CLL. TCRdb's copy holds only in-frame clones and misses some; the assay was immunoSEQ multiplex PCR. Among about 25,000 clones listed, 85% were seen once. Material: PBMCs, obtained after 24 months of ibrutinib treatment. Source of these receptors: a human donor with chronic lymphocytic leukemia. Each CDR3 is given with its conserved first and last residue. Each record gives: clone size, V gene, D gene, CDR3 length, J gene, CDR3 DNA, CDR3 protein. The D gene is left open where the match is weak. Only some rows state a clone size, as once, few, many or a class for expanded clones.

>.|TRBV21-1|.|17|TRBJ2-1
TGTGCCAGCATCCTCCCCCTTAGCGGGGGGTCCTACAATGAGCAGTTCTTC
CASILPLSGGSYNEQFF
>few|TRBV27|.|17|TRBJ1-1
TGTGCCAGCAGTTTATTCGGGGTGGGGACATGGTCCGGAAAGGCTTTCTTT
CASSLFGVGTWSGKAFF
>.|TRBV19|.|20|TRBJ2-6
TGTGCCAGTAGCACCTCCCGGGACGTTTCACTGCACTCTGGGGCCAACGTCCTGACTTTC
CASSTSRDVSLHSGANVLTF
>.|TRBV7-8|.|14|TRBJ1-2
TGTGCCAGCAGCGCAACAGGGATCTCCTATGGCTACACCTTC
CASSATGISYGYTF
>once|TRBV5-1|.|11|TRBJ2-1
TGCGCCAGCAGCTTGGACAGTCAGGAGTTCTTC
CASSLDSQEFF
>.|TRBV5-1|.|13|TRBJ2-1
TGCGCCAGCGCAGGGGACTCCTACAATGAGCAGTTCTTC
CASAGDSYNEQFF
>.|TRBV4-2|TRBD1|15|TRBJ1-1
TGTGCCAGCAGCCAACTTCAGGGGGCGCGAACTGAAGCTTTCTTT
CASSQLQGARTEAFF
>.|TRBV7-9|TRBD1|15|TRBJ1-4
TGTGCCAGCAGCCGAAGACAGGGTGCATGGGAAAAACTGTTTTTT
CASSRRQGAWEKLFF
>.|TRBV4-1|.|14|TRBJ2-4
TGCGCCAGCAGCCAGCCAGTAGCCAAAAACATTCAGTACTTC
CASSQPVAKNIQYF
>once|TRBV28|.|13|TRBJ2-3
TGTGCCAGCGGCACCGACCTCCCAGATACGCAGTATTTT
CASGTDLPDTQYF
>.|TRBV6-1|TRBD1|14|TRBJ2-5
TGTGCCAGCCGGGACAGGGGGCGAGGAGAGACCCAGTACTTC
CASRDRGRGETQYF
>.|TRBV25-1|.|14|TRBJ1-2
TGTGCCAGCAGTGAATATGGCACAGCTGAGGGCTACACCTTC
CASSEYGTAEGYTF
>once|TRBV27|TRBD2|16|TRBJ2-7
TGTGCCAGCAGCGGGACTAGCGGGGGTCCTATCTACGAGCAGTACTTC
CASSGTSGGPIYEQYF
>few|TRBV7-8|TRBD1|15|TRBJ1-6
TGTGCCAGCGATCTGGGGGACAGGGTTTTCTCACCCCTCCACTTT
CASDLGDRVFSPLHF
>.|TRBV2|.|15|TRBJ1-1
TGTGCCAGCTCAGAATCGGGAGACCGGAACACTGAAGCTTTCTTT
CASSESGDRNTEAFF
>once|TRBV2|TRBD2|16|TRBJ2-3
TGTGCCAGCAGTTCGGGACTAGCGGGGGTCACAGATACGCAGTATTTT
CASSSGLAGVTDTQYF
>.|TRBV7-3|TRBD1|14|TRBJ2-3
TGTGCCAGCAGTCGGGACAGCCCCACAGATACGCAGTATTTT
CASSRDSPTDTQYF
>.|TRBV27|.|15|TRBJ2-7
TGTGCCAGCAGTTTCCGGGGGGGACAGAACTACGAGCAGTACTTC
CASSFRGGQNYEQYF
>.|TRBV2|.|15|TRBJ1-5
TGTGCCAGCAGTGCGGGGGGCGAAGGCAATCAGCCCCAGCATTTT
CASSAGGEGNQPQHF
>.|TRBV27|.|14|TRBJ2-1
TGTGCCAGCAGTTTTGAGCGGGTTCACAATGAGCAGTTCTTC
CASSFERVHNEQFF
>.|TRBV5-1|.|17|TRBJ1-1
TGCGCCAGCAGCTTGGCACAAGGAACTATGGAGAACACTGAAGCTTTCTTT
CASSLAQGTMENTEAFF
>.|TRBV7-9|TRBD1|14|TRBJ2-7
TGTGCCAGCAGCTTAGAGGGACAGCCCTACGAGCAGTACTTC
CASSLEGQPYEQYF
>.|TRBV5-6|TRBD2|16|TRBJ2-5
TGTGCCAGCAGCTTTTTAGCGGGGGGGCTGGAAGAGACCCAGTACTTC
CASSFLAGGLEETQYF
>.|TRBV6-6|TRBD2|15|TRBJ2-5
TGTGCCAGCAGCAACTCGCGGGGGGCCCGGGAGACCCAGTACTTC
CASSNSRGARETQYF